These 28 T cell receptor beta chains originate from one sample sequenced in a study of T-cell memory formation after mild COVID-19. A single record per CDR3 protein comes from TCRdb applying MiXCR to the 5' RACE reads. The sample includes roughly 260,000 distinct CDR3 sequences, around 15% of them seen just once. Sequencing used PBMCs or a T cell subset sorted from them (not recorded which). The receptors were sampled from a man aged 18 to 35 who had mild COVID-19 (a few samples of this study predate the infection). Cell type and time point are not known.

The chain carries TRBV7-3 and TRBJ2-5, with D unclear. Germline CDR1 SGHTA, CDR2 FQGTGA. Trimming took off 5 bases at V and 5 bases at J, with 15 bases between the two ends. The CDR3 contains 14 residues. The CDR3 DNA reads TGTGCCAGCAGCCCTTCGTTCAGCCAGGAGACCCAGTACTTC. Its protein is CASSPSFSQETQYF.

This clonotype came up many times. The chain has TRBV12-5 and TRBJ2-6; no definite D call. V was cut by 1 base and J by 0 bases, with 4 bases left in between. Germline loops: CDR1 LGHNT, CDR2 FRNRAP. The CDR3 consists of 15 residues. This CDR3 reads CASGLGHSGANVLTF. DNA of the CDR3: TGTGCTAGTGGTTTGGGACACTCTGGGGCCAACGTCCTGACTTTC.

The chain uses TRBV5-1 and TRBJ1-1, with D perhaps matching TRBD1 (5 bases). The V and J ends lost 4 bases and 6 bases respectively, with 19 bases between them. The germline gives CDR1 SGHRS, CDR2 YFSETQ. CDR3 length: 15 amino acids. As DNA, the CDR3 is TGCGCCAGCAGCCCCCGACAGTTGATAAAAGCTGAAGCTTTCTTT. It translates to CASSPRQLIKAEAFF.

V gene TRBV18 combines with J gene TRBJ1-5, with D perhaps TRBD1 (6 bases). The CDR3 totals 17 residues. Per germline, CDR1 KGHSH and CDR2 LQKENI. V lost 3 bases to trimming and J lost 1 base, with 16 bases between them. CDR3 sequence reads: CASSPSPRTASNQPQHF. As DNA, the CDR3 is TGTGCCAGCTCACCCTCCCCCCGGACAGCCAGCAATCAGCCCCAGCATTTT.

The CDR3 coding sequence is TGCGCCAGCAGCTTGTTAGGGACAGGGGTTACTGAAGCTTTCTTT. It yields the protein CASSLLGTGVTEAFF. This rearrangement joins TRBV5-1 to TRBJ1-1; 10 bases match TRBD1. In germline, CDR1 is SGHRS, CDR2 YFSETQ. The CDR3 is made up of 15 amino acids. J lost 5 bases, V lost 1 base, and 5 bases had no gene match.

In its sample, this clonotype was seen many times. The chain joins TRBV20-1 to TRBJ2-2, with 8 bases identical to TRBD1. The CDR3 length is 16 residues. The trim removed 3 bases at V and 4 bases at J, leaving 10 bases unmatched. Germline V CDR1 and CDR2: DFQATT, SNEGSKA (reference sequence). The CDR3 reads CSARIPGQESTGELFF. The DNA for the CDR3 is TGCAGTGCTAGGATACCGGGACAGGAATCCACCGGGGAGCTGTTTTTT.

The chain joins TRBV27 to TRBJ2-7; 9 bases fit TRBD1. The CDR3 has 14 amino acids. In germline, CDR1 is MNHEY, CDR2 SMNVEV (reference sequence). With 5 bases clipped from V and 7 bases from J, the junction kept 9 bases outside the gene matches. The CDR3 bases are TGTGCCAGCAGTCCCCGGGACAGGGCCCATGAGCAGTACGTC. It codes for CASSPRDRAHEQYV.

The chain couples TRBV28 to TRBJ1-1; TRBD1 agrees at 10 bases. With V trimmed by 10 bases and J by 3 bases, 5 bases remained unmatched. The germline gives CDR1 MDHEN, CDR2 SYDVKM. This CDR3 has 13 residues. Written as DNA, the CDR3 is TGTGCCACCGGGACAGGGGTTTACACTGAAGCTTTCTTT. Amino acids: CATGTGVYTEAFF.

The chain links TRBV7-9 to TRBJ2-7; 9 bases agree with TRBD2. This CDR3 contains 14 residues. V lost 1 base to trimming and J lost 2 bases; unmatched junction nucleotides: 0. The germline gives CDR1 SEHNR, CDR2 FQNEAQ (reference sequence). CDR3 region: CASSLGGGAYEQYV. As DNA, the CDR3 is TGTGCCAGCAGCTTAGGCGGGGGGGCCTACGAGCAGTACGTC.

This clonotype showed up just a few times. V usage is TRBV5-1 and J usage is TRBJ1-1, with 8 bases that match TRBD1. Losses at the gene ends were 5 bases for V and 4 bases for J; bases not matched to a gene: 10. The CDR3 is made up of 15 amino acids. Per germline, CDR1 SGHRS and CDR2 YFSETQ. In DNA form, the CDR3 reads TGCGCCAGCAGGGCAAGGACAGGGCATGGCACTGAAGCTTTCTTT. This encodes CASRARTGHGTEAFF.

This clonotype was counted only a few times. This rearrangement joins TRBV20-1 to TRBJ2-3, with no clear D. CDR3 size: 15 residues. V dropped 4 bases and J dropped 3 bases, with 17 bases sitting between them. Germline V gene sequence: CDR1 DFQATT, CDR2 SNEGSKA (reference sequence). The chain's CDR3 is CSAIYTRVGTDTQYF. CDR3 sequence (DNA): TGCAGTGCTATATATACGCGAGTTGGGACAGATACGCAGTATTTT.

This clonotype was seen a few times. This sequence joins TRBV4-3 and TRBJ2-3; TRBD1 matches at 8 bases. This CDR3 comprises 18 residues. Germline lookup yields CDR1 LGHNA and CDR2 YSLEER. The V gene end was trimmed by 4 bases and the J gene end by 2 bases; junction bases not matched to a gene: 14. CDR3 in amino acids: CASSRQTGGTGLTDTQYF. DNA for the CDR3: TGCGCCAGCAGCCGGCAAACAGGGGGGACGGGTCTCACAGATACGCAGTATTTT.

This chain uses TRBV7-2 with TRBJ1-6; no reliable D call. The CDR3 loop spans 15 amino acids. Germline V gives CDR1 SGHTA, CDR2 FQGNSA. V lost 1 base to trimming and J lost 5 bases, with 9 bases between them. The CDR3 sequence: CASSLVWQNNSPLHF. The CDR3 coding sequence is TGTGCCAGCAGCTTAGTGTGGCAGAATAATTCACCCCTCCACTTT.

The chain recombines TRBV4-1 with TRBJ2-1; 10 nucleotides match TRBD1. Germline V gives CDR1 MGHRA, CDR2 YSYEKL. With V trimmed by 4 bases and J by 2 bases, 5 bases remained unmatched. This CDR3 contains 16 residues. CDR3 amino acids: CASSRGTGETYNEQFF. DNA for the CDR3: TGCGCCAGCAGCCGCGGGACAGGGGAAACCTACAATGAGCAGTTCTTC.

This clonotype occurred once. The V call is TRBV21-1, the J call TRBJ2-7; no DNA check was done on the table's D call, TRBD2. TRBV21-1 is labeled a pseudogene. The CDR3 length is 14 residues. This chain's CDR3 is CASSKEERDDEQYV. For the CDR3, the DNA is TGTGCCAGCAGCAAAGAAGAGAGGGATGATGAGCAGTACGTC.

The chain carries TRBV5-6 and TRBJ1-2; D possibly corresponds to TRBD1 (5 bases). This CDR3 is built from 14 residues. CDR1 and CDR2 from the germline V gene are SGHDT and YYEEEE. V lost 0 bases to trimming and J lost 7 bases, with 13 bases between them. CDR3 protein: CASSLGQGGSGYTF. CDR3 sequence (DNA): TGTGCCAGCAGCTTGGGGCAGGGAGGAAGTGGCTACACCTTC.

This clonotype showed up just a few times. The gene calls are TRBV3-1 and TRBJ2-3, with 8 bases identical to TRBD1. The germline gives CDR1 LGHDT, CDR2 YNNKEL (reference sequence). This CDR3 region has 16 residues. The J segment lost 4 bases and the V segment lost 2 bases, leaving 8 bases of the junction unmatched. The CDR3 is CASSQHGTGAPDTQYF. The CDR3 nucleotides are TGTGCCAGCAGCCAACACGGGACAGGTGCTCCAGATACGCAGTATTTT.

The chain couples TRBV5-1 to TRBJ2-1; TRBD2 aligns across 8 bases. Germline-derived CDR1 and CDR2 are SGHRS and YFSETQ. After removal of 1 base from V and 7 bases from J, the junction contained 10 bases not matched to a gene. The CDR3 runs to 16 residues. In DNA form, the CDR3 reads TGCGCCAGCAGCTTGTATAGCGGGGAAGGGGGAAATGAGCAGTTCTTC. It translates to CASSLYSGEGGNEQFF.

Many counts were recorded for this clonotype. This chain joins TRBV18 and TRBJ2-3; no firm D call. The CDR3 runs to 15 residues. Trimming stripped 3 bases from V and 0 bases from J, with 10 bases between. CDR1 and CDR2 (germline): KGHSH, LQKENI. The CDR3 DNA sequence: TGTGCCAGCTCACCTTTGGATTCTAGCACAGATACGCAGTATTTT. Translating it yields CASSPLDSSTDTQYF.

This clonotype has a handful of counts. The chain combines TRBV4-3 with TRBJ2-2; 7 bases map to TRBD2. J was trimmed by 5 bases and V by 0 bases; bases with no gene match: 6. This CDR3 comprises 16 residues. Germline lookup yields CDR1 LGHNA and CDR2 YSLEER. This CDR3 is CASSQEERGVTGELFF. As DNA, the CDR3 is TGCGCCAGCAGCCAAGAGGAACGGGGGGTAACCGGGGAGCTGTTTTTT.

Many counts were recorded for this clonotype. The chain is built from TRBV5-5 and TRBJ2-3; no clear D gene. V was cut by 5 bases and J by 0 bases, with 7 bases left in between. CDR3 size: 13 residues. Germline V gene data show CDR1 as SGHKS and CDR2 as YYEKEE (reference sequence). This CDR3 is CASRPLSTDTQYF. The CDR3 DNA reads as TGTGCCAGCAGGCCCTTGAGCACAGATACGCAGTATTTT.

In its sample, this clonotype was seen a few times. The chain has TRBV6-1 and TRBJ1-6; tentatively, D is TRBD1 (5 bases). Trimming shortened V by 0 bases and J by 9 bases, and 15 bases separated the two germline ends. Germline V gene lookup returns CDR1 MNHNS and CDR2 SASEGT. The CDR3 is 16 amino acids. The DNA for the CDR3 is TGTGCCAGCAGTGAAGCCTCAGGGTGGATAGGTTCACCCCTCCACTTT. Its translation: CASSEASGWIGSPLHF.

The chain carries TRBV12-3 or TRBV12-4 and TRBJ2-7; D may be TRBD2 (7 bases). The CDR3 length is 13 residues. CDR3 loop: CASSLSGGGALAV. CDR3 nucleotide sequence: TGTGCCAGCAGTTTAAGCGGCGGGGGCGCACTAGCGGTC.

This clonotype was found a few times. The chain is built from TRBV11-2 and TRBJ2-7, with TRBD1 identical over 9 bases. The CDR3 covers 16 residues. Trimming removed 0 bases from V and 6 bases from J; junction bases left unmatched: 9. CDR1 SGHAT and CDR2 FQNNGV come from the germline V gene. The CDR3 DNA reads as TGTGCCAGCAGCTTAGAACCGGGACAGGGCAGTGGCGAGCAGTACTTC. Its protein product is CASSLEPGQGSGEQYF.

This rearrangement joins TRBV6-2 or TRBV6-3 to TRBJ1-2, with a tentative D call TRBD1 (6 bases). The CDR3 is made up of 16 amino acids. Trimming left V 6 bases short and J 2 bases short, with 19 bases between. CDR1 and CDR2 from the germline V gene are MNHEY and SVGEGT. CDR3 loop: CASRLPPWRGNYGYTF. The CDR3 coding sequence is TGTGCCAGCAGGCTCCCCCCCTGGAGGGGGAACTATGGCTACACCTTC.

Only a few counts were recorded for this clonotype. This chain joins TRBV4-3 and TRBJ2-3; D gene uncertain. Looked up from germline, CDR1 is LGHNA and CDR2 is YSLEER. This CDR3 contains 13 residues. The V end was cut by 2 bases, the J end by 2 bases, with 5 bases between. DNA of the CDR3: TGCGCCAGCAGCCAAACAGCCACAGATACGCAGTATTTT. This encodes CASSQTATDTQYF.

There are many counts of this clonotype. The chain is built from TRBV10-3 and TRBJ2-3, with 11 bases identical to TRBD1. The CDR3 is 15 amino acids. Germline CDR1 and CDR2: ENHRY and SYGVKD. Trimming cost V 4 bases and J 2 bases; bases outside gene matches: 2. The CDR3 DNA reads as TGTGCCATCAGTGCGGACAGGGGGCCCACAGATACGCAGTATTTT. As protein: CAISADRGPTDTQYF.

The table lists this clonotype with a few counts. The chain combines TRBV6-5 with TRBJ1-1; possible D gene TRBD1, 6 bases. The V end was cut by 8 bases, the J end by 6 bases, with 13 bases between. The length of the CDR3 is 12 residues. CDR1 MNHEY and CDR2 SVGAGI come from the germline V gene. The CDR3 nucleotides are TGTGCCAGCGCGAGGGGGGAGGCTGAAGCTTTCTTT. Translation gives CASARGEAEAFF.